This entry features one TCR beta chain sequence. Its specificity is not known. This record belongs to a study of cytomegalovirus exposure and HLA in healthy donors. The wider study: Membership in the Caucasian-associated ancestry cluster was found for approximately 85% of a few hundred genotyped donors.

Study outcomes and limitations: The study reported that TCR beta sequences accurately predicted HLA-A and HLA-B alleles in most subjects. It was taken for granted in presence/absence analyses that sequencing depth across donors was roughly uniform.

The PCR used 60 Vbeta and 13 Jbeta primers. Sequenced by immunoSEQ multiplex PCR; TCRdb stores in-frame clones only, minus some. This table has about 120,000 clones, roughly 71% appearing once. This CDR3 is built from 15 residues. V was pared by 2 bases and J by 6 bases, with 9 bases of the junction left unmatched. The V gene's germline CDR1 is KGHSH and CDR2 LQKENI. The chain couples TRBV18 to TRBJ1-2, with 7 bases fitting TRBD1. This sequence was found in a woman between 40 and 55 years old in good health and CMV-seropositive. Sequenced sample: PBMCs. This CDR3 is CASSPFPSRGDGYTF. CDR3 nucleotide sequence: TGTGCCAGCTCACCATTCCCCTCCAGGGGGGATGGCTACACCTTC.